This T cell receptor beta chain was recorded in a study of vaccination effects on CD4 cells after COVID-19. Turning to the study itself: A few convalescent patients were sampled early and late after vaccination. After the second dose, samples were taken at median day 72. Findings and caveats of the study: Clones that were induced by infection or by vaccine showed marked contraction late after vaccination.

The length of the CDR3 is 13 residues. In germline, CDR1 is MNHEY, CDR2 SMNVEV (reference sequence). Trimming cost V 6 bases and J 6 bases; bases outside gene matches: 5. Data came from immunoSEQ multiplex PCR; TCRdb stores just in-frame clones and leaves some out. The sample yields tens of thousands of clones, around 70% seen once. In regard to this clone: As yet, its antigen is unknown.

Investigators separated out CD4+ T cells once 10 days of culture had passed. Documented for the person is a PCR-confirmed SARS-CoV-2 infection occurring between March and December 2020. Participants completed two doses of the BNT162b2 or mRNA-1273 vaccine. On days 3 and 7, fresh IL-2 medium replaced half the medium. This receptor was obtained from a human donor who had a prior SARS-CoV-2 infection. The V gene is TRBV27, the J gene TRBJ2-3, with TRBD1 matching 8 bases. This sample comprised CD4+ T cells from PBMCs cultured without peptide, obtained after COVID-19 vaccination. The CDR3 sequence is CASRGQGRDTQYF. The CDR3 region has the DNA TGTGCCAGCAGAGGACAGGGAAGGGATACGCAGTATTTT.